This TCR beta chain derives from a study of CD8 T cells in Susac syndrome. cDNA came from around 0.5 to 1 ug RNA primed by random hexamers. TCR beta CDR3 was amplified by immunoSEQ multiplex PCR. This amplification extended across 54 Vbeta and 13 Jbeta segments. MiXCR, applied by TCRdb to the immunoSEQ multiplex PCR reads, yields one record per CDR3 protein. The table lists around 180,000 distinct CDR3 sequences, approximately 95% of them singletons. Trimming cost V 3 bases and J 7 bases, with 22 bases left between them. CDR1 is SNHLY and CDR2 is FYNNEI in the germline V gene. The CDR3 has 17 amino acids.

This chain connects TRBV2 to TRBJ2-1; D not certain. The sequenced sample was CD8+ T cells from PBMCs. This sequence originates from a human donor with multiple sclerosis. The CDR3 reads CASSDPSVSLRVNEQFF. The CDR3 DNA sequence: TGTGCCAGCAGTGATCCGAGCGTTAGCCTCCGAGTAAATGAGCAGTTCTTC.